This T cell receptor (beta chain) derives from a study of blood T cell repertoires in COVID-19. Between the trimmed V and J ends, which lost 6 bases and 3 bases, there was a span of 12 bases. The CDR3 runs to 13 residues. Germline V gene lookup returns CDR1 MDHEN and CDR2 SYDVKM. TCRdb keeps only in-frame clones here, not all; method: immunoSEQ multiplex PCR. Among 200,000 to 250,000 clones listed, 65% to 85% were seen once. The sequencing input was peripheral blood. This clonotype was sampled from a woman aged 25 to 45 who had recovered from COVID-19. The chain combines TRBV28 with TRBJ2-7; D perhaps matches TRBD1 (6 bases). Here the CDR3 DNA reads TGTGCCAGCAGAGCTACACAGGGCTACGAGCAGTACTTC. It codes for CASRATQGYEQYF.